The next 30 T cell receptor beta chains were all read from a single sample in a study of blood T cell repertoires in COVID-19. Clones were read by immunoSEQ multiplex PCR, and TCRdb kept only the in-frame ones, dropping some. The data show approximately 300,000 clones, with roughly 90% seen just once and approximately 2.2% held by the top ten. Sequencing was done on a sample of peripheral blood. These TCRs come from a man in his late teens or twenties with active or convalescent COVID-19.

The chain employs TRBV2 and TRBJ2-3, with TRBD2 matching 9 bases. CDR1 and CDR2 (germline): SNHLY, FYNNEI. V was clipped by 3 bases and J by 4 bases; unmatched bases: 5. The CDR3 spans 15 residues. CDR3 bases: TGTGCCAGCAGTGAGGTAGCGGGAGAACCAGATACGCAGTATTTT. Encoded protein: CASSEVAGEPDTQYF.

The chain joins TRBV29-1 to TRBJ1-6, with 7 bases aligning to TRBD1. The CDR3 contains 14 residues. V trimming: 5 bases; J trimming: 0 bases; junction bases outside the gene matches: 1. Germline CDR1 reads SQVTM; CDR2 reads ANQGSEA. The CDR3 region has the DNA TGCAGCGTTTCAGGGGGCTCCTATAATTCACCCCTCCACTTT. It translates to CSVSGGSYNSPLHF.

This chain links TRBV6-5 with TRBJ2-3; TRBD2 aligns across 14 bases. The CDR3 is 16 residues long. Germline CDR1 reads MNHEY; CDR2 reads SVGAGI. J was trimmed by 10 bases and V by 0 bases; bases with no gene match: 6. In DNA form, the CDR3 reads TGTGCCAGCAGTTACTCGACTAGCGGGGGGGCCCAAGCGCAGTATTTT. As protein: CASSYSTSGGAQAQYF.

V usage is TRBV11-2 and J usage is TRBJ2-7; 7 nucleotides agree with TRBD2. The germline V gene has CDR1 SGHAT and CDR2 FQNNGV. V was pared by 0 bases and J by 5 bases, with 4 bases of the junction left unmatched. The CDR3 runs to 14 residues. The CDR3 coding sequence is TGTGCCAGCAGCTTAGAATGGGGGGGGAACGAGCAGTACTTC. Residues: CASSLEWGGNEQYF.

V gene TRBV10-3 combines with J gene TRBJ1-1, with D possibly TRBD1 on 6 matching bases. Germline lookup yields CDR1 ENHRY and CDR2 SYGVKD. The ends were cut back, 10 bases at V and 1 base at J, with 16 bases in the middle. This CDR3 is built from 14 residues. The CDR3 DNA reads as TGTGCCACCAAGGGGGTGGGGGAGAACACTGAAGCTTTCTTT. Translated: CATKGVGENTEAFF.

The chain is built from TRBV18 and TRBJ1-4; D is uncertain. CDR3 size: 15 residues. Trimming left V 4 bases short and J 4 bases short, with 13 bases between. CDR1 KGHSH and CDR2 LQKENI come from the germline V gene. The chain's CDR3 is CASSRSPGSNEKLFF. The CDR3 bases are TGTGCCAGCTCACGCTCACCCGGGAGTAATGAAAAACTGTTTTTT.

There are a few counts of this clone. The V gene is TRBV2, the J gene TRBJ1-5; D is possibly TRBD1 (5 bases). Trimming cost V 5 bases and J 4 bases, with 12 bases left between them. The CDR3 is made up of 14 amino acids. Germline loops: CDR1 SNHLY, CDR2 FYNNEI. The CDR3 here is CASSRTGGNQPQHF. The CDR3 coding sequence is TGTGCCAGCAGTCGCACGGGGGGGAATCAGCCCCAGCATTTT.

The chain has TRBV5-1 and TRBJ2-5, with 7 bases aligning to TRBD1. The CDR3 has 14 amino acids. Per the germline V gene, CDR1 is SGHRS and CDR2 is YFSETQ. V trimming: 4 bases; J trimming: 2 bases; junction bases outside the gene matches: 5. CDR3 bases: TGCGCCAGCAGCGACGGGACAGCACAAGAGACCCAGTACTTC. Amino acids: CASSDGTAQETQYF.

J is TRBJ1-1 and V is TRBV7-9; 10 bases are a match to TRBD1. Losses at the gene ends were 3 bases for V and 3 bases for J; bases not matched to a gene: 4. The V gene's germline CDR1 is SEHNR and CDR2 FQNEAQ (reference sequence). The CDR3 has 15 residues. The CDR3 sequence: CASSFDRGPYTEAFF. The CDR3, as DNA: TGTGCCAGCAGCTTCGACAGGGGGCCCTACACTGAAGCTTTCTTT.

The rearrangement joins TRBV5-4 to TRBJ2-1; D is unclear. This CDR3 is 12 amino acids long. Looked up from germline, CDR1 is SGHNT and CDR2 is YYREEE (reference sequence). V dropped 4 bases and J dropped 7 bases, with 9 bases sitting between them. The CDR3 is CASSPDKNEQFF. The CDR3 DNA is TGTGCCAGCAGCCCTGACAAAAATGAGCAGTTCTTC.

The chain joins TRBV7-8 to TRBJ1-5; D possibly corresponds to TRBD1 (5 bases). CDR3 size: 19 residues. The ends were cut back, 4 bases at V and 3 bases at J, with 25 bases in the middle. Germline V gives CDR1 SGHVS, CDR2 FQNEAQ. CDR3 DNA: TGTGCCAGCAGCTCTCAAGGGAGGGGTATCCTGTTTACCAATCAGCCCCAGCATTTT. Translated, it gives CASSSQGRGILFTNQPQHF.

The J gene is TRBJ2-7, the V gene TRBV5-5; D gene uncertain. This CDR3 spans 14 amino acids. Between the trimmed V and J ends, which lost 2 bases and 3 bases, there was a span of 12 bases. Germline values: CDR1 SGHKS, CDR2 YYEKEE (reference sequence). Here the CDR3 reads CASSFTQSHYEQYF. The CDR3 coding sequence is TGTGCCAGCAGCTTTACGCAGTCACACTACGAGCAGTACTTC.

This clone was seen only once. The J gene is TRBJ2-3, the V gene TRBV4-1; D gene unclear. The CDR3 totals 15 residues. The V and J ends lost 0 bases and 2 bases respectively, with 9 bases between them. The germline CDR1 and CDR2 sequences are MGHRA and YSYEKL. This CDR3 is CASSQEARNTDTQYF. The CDR3 coding sequence is TGCGCCAGCAGCCAAGAGGCCAGGAACACAGATACGCAGTATTTT.

The chain links TRBV7-2 to TRBJ2-7; D unclear. CDR1 and CDR2 (germline): SGHTA, FQGNSA. CDR3 length: 13 residues. The V end lost 3 bases, the J end lost 3 bases, and 9 bases lay between the germline ends. CDR3 nucleotide sequence: TGTGCCAGCAGCTTCGCTTCCTACTACGAGCAGTACTTC. Translated, it gives CASSFASYYEQYF. The full variable domain, in which reference TRBV7-2 and TRBJ2-7 provide the parts outside the CDR3, is GAGVSQSPSNKVTEKGKDVELRCDPISGHTALYWYRQSLGQGLEFLIYFQGNSAPDKSGLPSDRFSAERTGGSVSTLTIQRTQQEDSAVYLCASSFASYYEQYFGPGTRLTVT.

This clone has a single count. The chain employs TRBV4-3 and TRBJ2-7; 10 positions match TRBD1. Per germline, CDR1 LGHNA and CDR2 YSLEER. V dropped 1 base and J dropped 6; count of bases not matched to a gene: 6. CDR3 length: 15 amino acids. In nucleotides, the CDR3 is TGCGCCAGCAGCCAAGCCGGGACAGGGGATCCCGAGCAGTACTTC. The encoded protein is CASSQAGTGDPEQYF.

The chain couples TRBV15 to TRBJ2-5; 7 bases align to TRBD1. Trimming removed 0 bases from V and 4 bases from J; junction bases left unmatched: 2. The germline V gene encodes CDR1 LNHNV and CDR2 YYDKDF (reference sequence). The CDR3 totals 14 residues. The CDR3 is CATSREQGRETQYF. The DNA of the CDR3 is TGTGCCACCAGCAGAGAACAGGGGAGAGAGACCCAGTACTTC.

This chain connects TRBV11-2 to TRBJ2-1; a possible D gene is TRBD1 (5 bases). Germline CDR1 SGHAT, CDR2 FQNNGV. This CDR3 spans 15 amino acids. V gave up 5 bases and J gave up 2 bases, with 13 bases separating them. Here the CDR3 reads CASSPWTSPYNEQFF. CDR3 DNA sequence: TGTGCCAGCAGCCCTTGGACAAGCCCCTACAATGAGCAGTTCTTC.

CDR3 sequence reads: CASSSRLAVTQYF. CDR3 bases: TGTGCCAGCAGCTCCAGACTAGCTGTTACGCAGTATTTT. The V call is TRBV9, the J call TRBJ2-3; 7 nucleotides align to TRBD2. Germline V CDR1 and CDR2: SGDLS, YYNGEE. With V trimmed by 4 bases and J by 8 bases, 7 bases remained unmatched. The CDR3 is made up of 13 amino acids.

The genes are TRBV2 and TRBJ1-5; 10 bases align to TRBD1. Germline lookup yields CDR1 SNHLY and CDR2 FYNNEI. Trimming at V came to 4 bases and at J to 4 bases, leaving 7 bases not matched to a gene. CDR3 length: 16 amino acids. DNA of the CDR3: TGTGCCAGCAGTGGCCGGGACAGGGGAGAAAATCAGCCCCAGCATTTT. This codes for CASSGRDRGENQPQHF.

The genes are TRBV11-2 and TRBJ2-7, with a possible D match to TRBD2 (5 bases). V was shortened by 5 bases and J by 2 bases, with 16 bases between the two germline ends. Germline-derived CDR1 and CDR2 are SGHAT and FQNNGV. The CDR3 has 15 residues. CDR3 nucleotide sequence: TGTGCCAGCAGCCAATTGAGTTGGAGGCCCTACGAGCAGTACTTC. Amino acids: CASSQLSWRPYEQYF. Together with reference TRBV11-2 and TRBJ2-7, the CDR3 gives the full variable domain: EAGVAQSPRYKIIEKRQSVAFWCNPISGHATLYWYQQILGQGPKLLIQFQNNGVVDDSQLPKDRFSAERLKGVDSTLKIQPAKLEDSAVYLCASSQLSWRPYEQYFGPGTRLTVT.

The J gene is TRBJ2-5, the V gene TRBV6-2 or TRBV6-3; possibly TRBD2 for D (6 bases). V was clipped by 5 bases and J by 2 bases, with 18 bases between them. The CDR3 runs to 16 residues. Per the germline V gene, CDR1 is MNHEY and CDR2 is SVGEGT. The CDR3, as DNA: TGTGCCAGCAGTGCGATGACTAGGACCCTTCAAGAGACCCAGTACTTC. Translated, it gives CASSAMTRTLQETQYF.

The chain joins TRBV9 to TRBJ2-7; tentative D call: TRBD2 (6 bases). Germline V gene sequence: CDR1 SGDLS, CDR2 YYNGEE. The CDR3 contains 12 residues. V was trimmed by 3 bases and J by 7 bases, leaving 11 bases between them. In nucleotides, the CDR3 is TGTGCCAGCAGCGCCCATGGGGGGGAGCAGTACTTC. Translation: CASSAHGGEQYF.

This clone was observed a single time. The chain couples TRBV2 to TRBJ1-2, with a possible D match to TRBD1 (6 bases). This CDR3 comprises 14 residues. CDR1 and CDR2 (germline): SNHLY, FYNNEI. Trimming shortened V by 3 bases and J by 5 bases, and 13 bases separated the two germline ends. Here the CDR3 DNA reads TGTGCCAGCAGTGATGATGGGGGCGGATATGGCTACACCTTC. As protein: CASSDDGGGYGYTF.

The chain employs TRBV29-1 and TRBJ1-2; perhaps TRBD1 as D (5 bases). Trimming removed 1 base at V and 6 bases at J, with 15 bases between. Germline lookup yields CDR1 SQVTM and CDR2 ANQGSEA. The CDR3 totals 14 residues. CDR3 residues: CSVEGVGGVDGYTF. CDR3 DNA sequence: TGCAGCGTTGAAGGGGTAGGAGGGGTAGATGGCTACACCTTC.

The rearrangement uses TRBV11-2 and TRBJ2-3; D unclear. The CDR3 has 13 amino acids. V was clipped by 6 bases and J by 0 bases, with 7 bases between them. Per germline, CDR1 SGHAT and CDR2 FQNNGV. Written as DNA, the CDR3 is TGTGCCAGCAGGATCGGGAGCACAGATACGCAGTATTTT. Translating it yields CASRIGSTDTQYF.

This chain connects TRBV9 to TRBJ2-7; 14 bases fit TRBD2. The V gene end was trimmed by 4 bases and the J gene end by 5 bases; junction bases not matched to a gene: 17. Germline CDR1 reads SGDLS; CDR2 reads YYNGEE. This CDR3 region has 19 residues. The CDR3 sequence: CASSPPPGTSGSPFDEQYF. In nucleotides, the CDR3 is TGTGCCAGCAGCCCCCCACCCGGGACTAGCGGGAGTCCATTTGACGAGCAGTACTTC.

This chain connects TRBV6-5 to TRBJ2-1; maybe TRBD2 (6 bases). From germline, CDR1 is MNHEY and CDR2 SVGAGI. V shed 6 bases and J shed 5 bases, with 17 bases lying between them. This CDR3 spans 15 amino acids. As DNA, the CDR3 is TGTGCCAGCAGCTCAAGCGGGTCTCTACACAATGAGCAGTTCTTC. Its translation is CASSSSGSLHNEQFF.

The chain combines TRBV4-3 with TRBJ2-1, with 13 bases aligning to TRBD2. The CDR3 is 17 amino acids. Germline V gives CDR1 LGHNA, CDR2 YSLEER. J lost 8 bases, V lost 4 bases, and 11 bases had no gene match. CDR3 nucleotide sequence: TGCGCCAGCAGCCCTCAGAGGACTAGCGGGGGTATCCATGAGCAGTTCTTC. Translated: CASSPQRTSGGIHEQFF.

The V gene is TRBV5-1, the J gene TRBJ2-2; the match to TRBD1 covers 7 bases. J lost 1 base, V lost 4 bases, and 4 bases had no gene match. Germline lookup yields CDR1 SGHRS and CDR2 YFSETQ. This CDR3 spans 15 amino acids. This CDR3 reads CASSPGTVNTGELFF. The CDR3 nucleotides are TGCGCCAGCAGCCCGGGGACAGTGAACACCGGGGAGCTGTTTTTT.

The chain recombines TRBV18 with TRBJ1-1; D gene uncertain. From germline, CDR1 is KGHSH and CDR2 LQKENI. CDR3 length: 13 amino acids. The V end lost 3 bases, the J end lost 3 bases, and 8 bases lay between the germline ends. The CDR3 sequence is CASSPREDTEAFF. The CDR3 nucleotides read TGTGCCAGCTCACCGAGGGAGGACACTGAAGCTTTCTTT.